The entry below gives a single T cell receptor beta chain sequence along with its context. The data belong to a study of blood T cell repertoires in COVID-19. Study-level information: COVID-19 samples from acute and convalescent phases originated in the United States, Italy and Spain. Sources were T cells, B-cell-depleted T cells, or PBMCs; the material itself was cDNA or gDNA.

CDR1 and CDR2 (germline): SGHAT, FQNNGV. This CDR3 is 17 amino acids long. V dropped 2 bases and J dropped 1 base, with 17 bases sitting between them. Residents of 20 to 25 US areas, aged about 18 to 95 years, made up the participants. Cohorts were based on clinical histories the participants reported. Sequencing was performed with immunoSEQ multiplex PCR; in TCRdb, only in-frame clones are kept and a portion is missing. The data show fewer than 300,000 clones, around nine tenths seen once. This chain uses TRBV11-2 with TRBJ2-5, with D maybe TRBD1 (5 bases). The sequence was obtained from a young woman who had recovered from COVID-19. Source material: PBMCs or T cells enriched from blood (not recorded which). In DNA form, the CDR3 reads TGTGCCAGCAGCTTAAGGGGCAGGCTTGGGGCCCAAGAGACCCAGTACTTC. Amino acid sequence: CASSLRGRLGAQETQYF.